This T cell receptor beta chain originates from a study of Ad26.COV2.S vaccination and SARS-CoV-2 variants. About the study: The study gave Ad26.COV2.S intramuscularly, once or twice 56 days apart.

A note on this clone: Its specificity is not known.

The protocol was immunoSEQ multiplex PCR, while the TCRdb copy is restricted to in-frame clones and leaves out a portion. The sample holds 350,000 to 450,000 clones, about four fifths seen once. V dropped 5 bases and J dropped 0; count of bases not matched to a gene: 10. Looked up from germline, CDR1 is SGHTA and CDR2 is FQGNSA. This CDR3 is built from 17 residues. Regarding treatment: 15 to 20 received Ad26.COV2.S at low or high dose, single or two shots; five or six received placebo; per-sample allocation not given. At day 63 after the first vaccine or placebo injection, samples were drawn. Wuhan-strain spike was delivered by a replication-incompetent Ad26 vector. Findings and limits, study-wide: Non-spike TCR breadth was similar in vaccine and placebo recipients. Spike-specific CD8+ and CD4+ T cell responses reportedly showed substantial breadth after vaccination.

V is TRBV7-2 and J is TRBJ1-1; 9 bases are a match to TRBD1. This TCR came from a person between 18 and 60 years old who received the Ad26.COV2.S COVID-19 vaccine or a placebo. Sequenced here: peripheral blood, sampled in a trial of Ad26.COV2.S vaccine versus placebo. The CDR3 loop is CASSENRGHFVNTEAFF. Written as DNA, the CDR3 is TGTGCCAGCAGCGAAAACAGGGGGCACTTTGTGAACACTGAAGCTTTCTTT.